A selection of T cell receptor beta chains follows, all from one sample in a study of cytomegalovirus exposure and HLA in healthy donors. The data were produced by immunoSEQ multiplex PCR, yet TCRdb's version contains in-frame clones alone and is incomplete. The table includes fewer than 250,000 clones, approximately 82% detected once. The sequencing input was PBMCs. Receptor source: a male donor in good health and CMV-seronegative. Each CDR3 is given with its conserved first and last residue. Each record gives: clone size, D gene, J gene, V gene, CDR3 DNA, CDR3 protein. A D gene is named only where the DNA matches it firmly. Size tells how often a clone was seen (once, few, many) or the class of an expanded clone, and some rows leave it out.

NA NA TRBJ1-2 TRBV11-2 TGTGCCAGCAGCTTAAGGGGGATGGGTGGCTACACCTTC CASSLRGMGGYTF
NA NA TRBJ1-2 TRBV21-1 TGTGCCAGCAGCAAAGCCCTCCAGGGCGGCTACACCTTC CASSKALQGGYTF
NA NA TRBJ2-3 TRBV5-1 TGCGCCAGCAGCTTGGAAAGTAGTAGGTCGAATGGTATCCTAGCGCAGTATTTT CASSLESSRSNGILAQYF
NA NA TRBJ1-1 TRBV7-9 TGTGCCAGCAGCCCGACCGACCGACAGGTGAACACTGAAGCTTTCTTT CASSPTDRQVNTEAFF
few NA TRBJ2-7 TRBV7-8 TGTGCCAGCAGCTTGGTGCGGGGTTCCTACGAGCAGTACTTC CASSLVRGSYEQYF
NA TRBD2 TRBJ2-1 TRBV6-1 TGTGCCAGCAAGCTACTAGCGGGAGGCGATGAGCAGTTCTTC CASKLLAGGDEQFF
once NA TRBJ2-7 TRBV21-1 TGTGCCAGCAGCACGTTAAGGGGCACTTATTCAAACGAGCAGTACTTC CASSTLRGTYSNEQYF
NA NA TRBJ1-5 TRBV7-8 TGTGCCAGCAGGGCGGATGGGGCGCGACAGCCCCAGCATTTT CASRADGARQPQHF
NA NA TRBJ2-1 TRBV2 TGTGCCAGCATGAAACGGGAGACAGGGTCCTACAATGAGCAGTTCTTC CASMKRETGSYNEQFF
NA NA TRBJ2-7 TRBV6-6 TGTGCCAGCAGTTTGGGCAGGACCTACGAGCAGTACTTC CASSLGRTYEQYF
once TRBD2 TRBJ2-3 TRBV7-3 TGTGCCAGCAGCTTATCTAGCGGGAGGAGCACAGATACGCAGTATTTT CASSLSSGRSTDTQYF
NA TRBD1 TRBJ2-1 TRBV11-3 TGTGCCAGCAGCTCCTCCGGGACAGGGGCCTACAATGAGCAGTTCTTC CASSSSGTGAYNEQFF
few TRBD1 TRBJ2-3 TRBV19 TGTGCCAGTAGTCCAAACAGGGGAGATGGCGCAGATACGCAGTATTTT CASSPNRGDGADTQYF
NA TRBD2 TRBJ2-3 TRBV5-1 TGCGCCAGCAGCTACAATGCTGCCGGGACTAGCGGGAGTCTAACAGATACGCAGTATTTT CASSYNAAGTSGSLTDTQYF
NA NA TRBJ2-3 TRBV2 TGTGCCACCCTCCGGGACGGGGGGCCAGATACGCAGTATTTT CATLRDGGPDTQYF
NA NA TRBJ1-1 TRBV2 TGTGCCAGTGACGGACAGATCTCGCTCGAGGCTTTCTTT CASDGQISLEAFF
NA NA TRBJ2-7 TRBV6-5 TGTGCCAGCTCAAGCCGGGGATCCTACGAGCAGTACTTC CASSSRGSYEQYF
many TRBD1 TRBJ2-7 TRBV6-1 TGTGCCAGCAGTGCAGATACAGGGGGAGGCTACGAGCAGTACTTC CASSADTGGGYEQYF
NA TRBD1 TRBJ2-7 TRBV5-1 TGCGCCAGCAGCCCAAGGACAGGGACCGAGCAGTACTTC CASSPRTGTEQYF
NA NA TRBJ1-5 TRBV28 TGTGCCAGCAGTGCGGGGGGCGGGGGCAATCAGCCCCAGCATTTT CASSAGGGGNQPQHF
NA NA TRBJ2-3 TRBV5-4 TGTGCCAGCAGCTCCCTGAACGGGATCTCCACAGATACGCAGTATTTT CASSSLNGISTDTQYF
few NA TRBJ2-1 TRBV7-3 TGTGCCAGCAGCTCCCATTCAAGGGGCGGTGAGCAGTTCTTC CASSSHSRGGEQFF
NA TRBD2 TRBJ2-2 TRBV7-9 TGTGCCAGCAGCGCAGGACTAGCGGGAGGTGCCGGGGAGCTGTTTTTT CASSAGLAGGAGELFF